The clone carrying this T cell receptor (beta chain) appeared once. Measured with immunoSEQ multiplex PCR; TCRdb has only the in-frame clones, and not every one. The table lists some 150,000 clones, approximately 93% of them singletons. This specimen comes from a study of control samples from healthy donors and cancer patients. This CDR3 is built from 18 residues. CDR1 is SGHTA, CDR2 FQGTGA, per germline. J gave up 2 bases and V 1 base, and 10 bases lay outside the gene matches. The TCR originated in a man between 40 and 49 years old in good health. The chain combines TRBV7-3 with TRBJ2-5, with 10 positions matching TRBD2. The sequenced sample consisted of blood. This CDR3 is CASSLKGGASGGQETQYF. The CDR3 DNA sequence: TGTGCCAGCAGCTTAAAAGGCGGTGCTAGCGGGGGACAAGAGACCCAGTACTTC.